This record covers a single TCR beta chain. Its antigen remains unidentified. Sequenced by immunoSEQ multiplex PCR; TCRdb stores in-frame clones only, minus some. The sample has 2,500,000 or so clones, approximately 94% seen once; the top ten hold around 0.15%. CDR1 is MNHNS, CDR2 SASEGT, per germline. This CDR3 spans 14 amino acids. Trimming left V 7 bases short and J 5 bases short, with 14 bases between. The data were obtained in a study of shared clonotypes between healthy human individuals. At the level of the study: Donors, aged 18 to 49, were a couple of women and a few men.

Into CD45RA+ naive and CD45RA-negative memory subsets, the CD4+ cells were split. Study results and limitations: A generally larger estimated richness was seen in naive subsets than in memory subsets. Unshared clonotypes carried lower generation probabilities than those common to all four donors.

What was sequenced was naive CD4+ T cells sorted from blood. Indicated subset: CD45RA+ positively selected. The sequence was obtained from a man younger than 30 in good health. V and J are TRBV6-1 and TRBJ1-4; a possible D gene is TRBD1 (6 bases). The CDR3 nucleotides are TGTGCCAGCATAGATGGCAGGGGAAATGAAAAACTGTTTTTT. Translation: CASIDGRGNEKLFF.